One and the same sample provided the 16 T cell receptor beta chains below, sequenced in a study of blood T cell repertoires in COVID-19. The method was immunoSEQ multiplex PCR; TCRdb's version includes in-frame clones alone and lacks a portion of them. This repertoire shows approximately 52,000 clones, approximately 86% found once; its top ten account for over 1%. The source material was peripheral blood. The receptors were sampled from a man in his sixties with acute or convalescent COVID-19.

The chain couples TRBV11-2 to TRBJ1-4; 9 bases align to TRBD1. The CDR3 has 15 amino acids. From germline, CDR1 is SGHAT and CDR2 FQNNGV. The V segment lost 3 bases and the J segment 6 bases; nucleotides outside the gene matches: 5. CDR3 in amino acids: CASSFNRGQYEKLFF. CDR3 coding DNA: TGTGCCAGCAGCTTTAACAGGGGGCAGTATGAAAAACTGTTTTTT.

This chain connects TRBV4-1 to TRBJ2-7, with 9 bases aligning to TRBD1. J was trimmed by 2 bases and V by 2 bases; bases with no gene match: 10. The germline gives CDR1 MGHRA, CDR2 YSYEKL. The CDR3 is 17 residues long. The CDR3 reads CASSQTHSGTGTYEQYF. The CDR3 DNA follows: TGCGCCAGCAGCCAAACCCATTCCGGGACAGGGACCTACGAGCAGTACTTC.

The gene calls are TRBV14 and TRBJ2-7, with 8 positions matching TRBD1. The CDR3 extends over 15 amino acids. Trimming cost V 4 bases and J 3 bases; bases outside gene matches: 8. Per the germline V gene, CDR1 is SGHDN and CDR2 is FVKESK. CDR3 DNA: TGTGCCAGCAGCCCTCGGACAGGGAAACGCTACGAGCAGTACTTC. Its protein product is CASSPRTGKRYEQYF.

This clone was seen just once. The V and J genes are TRBV3-1 (or the pseudogene TRBV3-2) and TRBJ2-3; D gene uncertain. Germline CDR1 reads LGHDT; CDR2 reads YNNKEL (reference sequence). V was trimmed by 4 bases and J by 0 bases, leaving 11 bases between them. The CDR3 runs to 15 residues. CDR3 amino acids: CASSPRGASTDTQYF. In DNA, the CDR3 is TGTGCCAGCAGCCCCCGAGGAGCTAGCACAGATACGCAGTATTTT.

The chain uses TRBV19 and TRBJ2-1, with 7 bases aligning to TRBD2. The trim removed 3 bases at V and 6 bases at J, leaving 5 bases unmatched. The CDR3 consists of 14 residues. The germline CDR1 and CDR2 sequences are LNHDA and SQIVND (reference sequence). CDR3 region: CASSMREPGNEQFF. The CDR3, as DNA: TGTGCCAGTAGTATGCGGGAGCCGGGCAATGAGCAGTTCTTC.

In DNA form, the CDR3 reads TGTGCCACCAGTGATTCGGGACAGGGGTACTCCGGGGAGCTGTTTTTT. It encodes CATSDSGQGYSGELFF. This chain joins TRBV24-1 and TRBJ2-2; 10 positions agree with TRBD1. Germline CDR1 is KGHDR and CDR2 is SFDVKD. J lost 6 bases, V lost 2 bases, and 5 bases had no gene match. The CDR3 is made up of 16 amino acids.

This clone occurred once. The rearrangement links TRBV11-2 to TRBJ1-3; 9 bases align to TRBD1. After removal of 4 bases from V and 4 bases from J, the junction contained 11 bases not matched to a gene. The germline V gene encodes CDR1 SGHAT and CDR2 FQNNGV. The CDR3 spans 17 residues. CDR3 loop: CASSSHLGTGFGNTIYF. DNA of the CDR3: TGTGCCAGCAGCTCCCACCTCGGGACAGGGTTCGGAAACACCATATATTTT.

This chain links TRBV5-1 with TRBJ2-3; 12 positions match TRBD2. CDR1 and CDR2 from the germline V gene are SGHRS and YFSETQ. V was pared by 2 bases and J by 5 bases, with 12 bases of the junction left unmatched. CDR3 length: 18 residues. DNA of the CDR3: TGCGCCAGCAGCTTTCGGACTAGCGGGACCCTCGATATAGATACGCAGTATTTT. Its protein product is CASSFRTSGTLDIDTQYF.

This chain joins TRBV25-1 and TRBJ1-1, with a weak D call TRBD1 (6 bases). Germline lookup yields CDR1 MGHDK and CDR2 SYGVNS. This CDR3 has 15 amino acids. The V end lost 4 bases, the J end lost 4 bases, and 16 bases lay between the germline ends. CDR3 nucleotide sequence: TGTGCCAGCAGTGGACAGGCGGAGAGAGGCACTGAAGCTTTCTTT. Translation gives CASSGQAERGTEAFF.

As DNA, the CDR3 is TGCGCCAGCAGATCAGGGACTTCTAACACCGGGGAGCTGTTTTTT. It translates to CASRSGTSNTGELFF. This chain joins TRBV23-1 and TRBJ2-2, with a weak D call TRBD2 (6 bases). TRBV23-1 is given ORF status, its function remaining uncertain. The CDR3 spans 15 residues. V gave up 6 bases and J gave up 2 bases, with 13 bases separating them.

This sequence joins TRBV24-1 and TRBJ2-5; 7 bases map to TRBD2. This CDR3 region has 15 residues. Trimming took 1 base from V and 4 from J; bases not matched to a gene: 5. The germline CDR1 and CDR2 sequences are KGHDR and SFDVKD. CDR3 sequence: CATSDFGGSGETQYF. CDR3 sequence (DNA): TGTGCCACCAGTGATTTTGGCGGGAGCGGAGAGACCCAGTACTTC.

The chain combines TRBV19 with TRBJ2-6, with 8 bases that match TRBD2. The germline gives CDR1 LNHDA, CDR2 SQIVND (reference sequence). The CDR3 extends over 18 amino acids. V was pared by 3 bases and J by 0 bases, with 7 bases of the junction left unmatched. CDR3 nucleotide sequence: TGTGCCAGTAGTATGGACCCGGGACTAGTCTCTGGGGCCAACGTCCTGACTTTC. As protein: CASSMDPGLVSGANVLTF.

A single count supports this clone. The chain has TRBV4-1 and TRBJ1-1; D perhaps matches TRBD1 (5 bases). Per the germline V gene, CDR1 is MGHRA and CDR2 is YSYEKL. V was clipped by 0 bases and J by 5 bases, with 13 bases between them. The CDR3 extends over 15 amino acids. CDR3 nucleotide sequence: TGCGCCAGCAGCCAAGATACCGGGGGATGGACTGAAGCTTTCTTT. Amino acids: CASSQDTGGWTEAFF.

The chain has TRBV7-2 and TRBJ1-2; D remains unclear. The ends were cut back, 3 bases at V and 0 bases at J, with 8 bases in the middle. The length of the CDR3 is 14 residues. Germline CDR1 SGHTA, CDR2 FQGNSA. Here the CDR3 reads CASSLGHSNYGYTF. The DNA of the CDR3 is TGTGCCAGCAGCTTGGGCCATTCTAACTATGGCTACACCTTC.

This clone occurred a few times. The chain carries TRBV5-5 and TRBJ1-4; 10 bases align to TRBD1. The V gene end was trimmed by 3 bases and the J gene end by 3 bases; junction bases not matched to a gene: 2. Per germline, CDR1 SGHKS and CDR2 YYEKEE (reference sequence). The CDR3 is 15 amino acids. CDR3 residues: CASSWGQGPNEKLFF. CDR3 nucleotides: TGTGCCAGCAGCTGGGGACAGGGGCCTAATGAAAAACTGTTTTTT.

The chain links TRBV28 to TRBJ2-7; the match to TRBD1 covers 7 bases. Germline V CDR1 and CDR2: MDHEN, SYDVKM. The V gene end was trimmed by 2 bases and the J gene end by 3 bases; junction bases not matched to a gene: 19. The CDR3 has 19 residues. CDR3 DNA sequence: TGTGCCAGCAGTTTAAACACTCGCCTCCGAGACAGGGTTATCTACGAGCAGTACTTC. Translation: CASSLNTRLRDRVIYEQYF.